This T cell receptor (beta chain) was sequenced in a study of blood T cell repertoires in COVID-19. About the research overall: COVID-19 samples, acute and convalescent, were from the United States, Italy and Spain. PBMCs, B-cell-depleted T cells, or T cells were the source of the cDNA or gDNA that made up the material.

It was during active infection that Seattle patients were enrolled and then longitudinally followed. Germline-derived CDR1 and CDR2 are DFQATT and SNEGSKA (reference sequence). There are 11 residues in the CDR3. The V end lost 3 bases, the J end lost 12 bases, and 12 bases lay between the germline ends. Authors' data handling: Amplification of reference gene primers provided the estimated nucleated cell counts. Only in-frame clones appear in the TCRdb table, and some are missing; sequencing was by immunoSEQ multiplex PCR. The DNA was the basis for D and trimming; V, J and clone size are from that table. This table holds about 140,000 clones, 84% found once.

The sequence came from a man younger than 40 with COVID-19, enrolled during active disease. J is TRBJ2-1 and V is TRBV20-1, with TRBD1 as a possible D gene (6 bases). What was sequenced was peripheral blood. The CDR3 reads CSASGQQGQFF. CDR3 nucleotides: TGCAGTGCTAGTGGCCAACAGGGGCAGTTCTTC.